This is a list of T cell receptor beta chains from one sample in a study of blood T cell repertoires in COVID-19. The table came from immunoSEQ multiplex PCR; TCRdb's copy has only in-frame clones and leaves some out. Among tens of thousands of clones listed, about 70% were seen once. Sequencing used peripheral blood. The receptors were sampled from a man older than 75 with acute or convalescent COVID-19. CDR3s include the opening cysteine and the closing phenylalanine or tryptophan. A D gene is named only where the DNA matches it firmly. Not all rows give a size; the values are once, few, many and, for expanded clones, a class.

j_call clone_size d_call v_call cdr3_aa cdr3_nt
TRBJ2-1 . . TRBV27 CASSFRTYNEQFF TGTGCCAGCAGTTTTAGAACCTACAATGAGCAGTTCTTC
TRBJ2-7 . . TRBV18 CASSPLESYEQYF TGTGCCAGCTCACCATTAGAGTCCTACGAGCAGTACTTC
TRBJ2-7 few TRBD2 TRBV7-9 CASSLSLAGVEQYF TGTGCCAGCAGCTTAAGTCTAGCGGGAGTCGAGCAGTACTTC
TRBJ2-3 . TRBD2 TRBV7-8 CASSHGTSGTRADTQYF TGTGCCAGCAGCCACGGGACTAGCGGGACTCGGGCAGATACGCAGTATTTT
TRBJ2-5 . . TRBV9 CASSALPQETQYF TGTGCCAGCAGCGCCCTTCCCCAGGAGACCCAGTACTTC
TRBJ2-2 . TRBD2 TRBV3-1/TRBV3-2 CASSHQGLAGPNTGELFF TGTGCCAGCAGCCACCAGGGACTAGCGGGACCGAACACCGGGGAGCTGTTTTTT
TRBJ2-1 . TRBD1 TRBV2 CASNPRDSSYNEQFF TGTGCCAGCAATCCCCGGGACAGTTCCTACAATGAGCAGTTCTTC
TRBJ1-5 . TRBD1 TRBV7-2 CASSPRQGPNQPQHF TGTGCCAGCAGCCCCCGACAGGGGCCCAATCAGCCCCAGCATTTT
TRBJ2-7 . TRBD1 TRBV29-1 CSVDRGQGFKNEQYF TGCAGCGTTGATAGGGGACAGGGGTTTAAGAACGAGCAGTACTTC
TRBJ2-1 . TRBD2 TRBV6-1 CASSEVTSGSNEQFF TGTGCCAGCAGTGAAGTCACTAGCGGGAGTAATGAGCAGTTCTTC
TRBJ1-2 . . TRBV5-6 CASSPDRRANYGYTF TGTGCCAGCAGCCCCGACAGGAGAGCTAACTATGGCTACACCTTC
TRBJ1-2 . TRBD1 TRBV6-5 CASSLTGNGYTF TGTGCCAGCAGCCTGACAGGGAATGGCTACACCTTC
TRBJ1-3 . . TRBV7-8 CASSLGGGRSSGNTIYF TGTGCCAGCAGCTTAGGGGGCGGCAGGAGCTCTGGAAACACCATATATTTT
TRBJ2-7 . TRBD1 TRBV5-4 CASSSSLGAGQAYEQYF TGTGCCAGCAGCTCTAGCTTGGGGGCGGGACAGGCCTACGAGCAGTACTTC
TRBJ2-1 . TRBD2 TRBV7-3 CASSLTPLAGGGEQFF TGTGCCAGCAGCTTAACCCCGCTAGCGGGAGGGGGTGAGCAGTTCTTC
TRBJ2-3 . TRBD1 TRBV4-2 CASSHRQGADTQYF TGTGCCAGCAGCCACCGACAGGGGGCAGATACGCAGTATTTT
TRBJ1-4 . . TRBV3-1/TRBV3-2 CASSLREKLFF TGTGCCAGCAGCTTGAGAGAAAAACTGTTTTTT
TRBJ2-2 . TRBD1 TRBV5-1 CASSLAQGLNTGELFF TGCGCCAGCAGCTTGGCACAGGGGTTGAACACCGGGGAGCTGTTTTTT
TRBJ2-3 few TRBD1 TRBV28 CASSFKQGGTDTQYF TGTGCCAGCAGTTTTAAACAGGGGGGCACAGATACGCAGTATTTT
TRBJ2-7 . TRBD2 TRBV5-5 CASSWEDLAGAYEQYF TGTGCCAGCAGCTGGGAAGACTTAGCGGGAGCCTACGAGCAGTACTTC
TRBJ1-1 . . TRBV28 CAIEGPRGTEAFF TGTGCCATCGAGGGCCCCAGGGGCACTGAAGCTTTCTTT
TRBJ2-1 . . TRBV6-5 CASSSDSSGTIEQFF TGTGCCAGCAGTTCCGACTCCTCCGGGACAATTGAGCAGTTCTTC
TRBJ2-5 few TRBD1 TRBV5-4 CASSPGQGILETQYF TGTGCCAGCAGCCCCGGACAGGGTATTTTGGAGACCCAGTACTTC
TRBJ2-4 . . TRBV28 CASSLPGSGAKNIQYF TGTGCCAGCAGTTTACCGGGTAGCGGAGCCAAAAACATTCAGTACTTC
TRBJ2-7 once . TRBV5-1 CASSFSGRGDGQYF TGCGCCAGCAGCTTTTCTGGCAGGGGAGATGGGCAGTACTTC
TRBJ1-6 . . TRBV28 CASSQGNRVSPLHF TGTGCCAGCAGCCAGGGGAATAGGGTTTCACCCCTCCACTTT
TRBJ2-2 . . TRBV3-1/TRBV3-2 CASSSTGSQGLNTGELFF TGTGCCAGCAGCTCTACCGGGTCCCAGGGTTTGAACACCGGGGAGCTGTTTTTT
TRBJ2-5 . TRBD2 TRBV2 CASSRTRSETQYF TGTGCCAGCAGTCGGACTAGAAGCGAGACCCAGTACTTC
TRBJ2-1 few . TRBV7-9 CASSPAYRQRHSSYNEQFF TGTGCCAGCAGCCCCGCCTATCGACAGCGTCATTCCTCCTACAATGAGCAGTTCTTC
TRBJ2-4 . TRBD2 TRBV19 CASSMGYAREHYLAKNIQYF TGTGCCAGTAGTATGGGGTATGCGCGGGAGCACTACCTAGCCAAAAACATTCAGTACTTC
TRBJ2-5 . TRBD2 TRBV4-3 CASSPRESLLGETQYF TGCGCCAGCAGCCCGCGGGAGTCCCTCCTAGGGGAGACCCAGTACTTC
TRBJ2-5 . . TRBV3-1/TRBV3-2 CASKQTGWGIQYF TGTGCCAGCAAACAGACAGGATGGGGGATCCAGTACTTC
TRBJ1-5 . . TRBV2 CASSEIYSNQPQHF TGTGCCAGCAGTGAAATCTATAGCAATCAGCCCCAGCATTTT
TRBJ2-1 . . TRBV6-5 CASSLSYNEQFF TGTGCCAGCAGTCTAAGTTACAATGAGCAGTTCTTC
TRBJ2-1 . TRBD1 TRBV12-3/TRBV12-4 CASSRRGRGEFF TGTGCCAGCAGTAGAAGGGGGCGAGGAGAGTTCTTC
TRBJ2-7 . TRBD2 TRBV7-2 CASSLGGLAGAREQYF TGTGCCAGCAGCTTAGGGGGACTAGCGGGAGCCAGGGAGCAGTACTTC
TRBJ2-1 . TRBD2 TRBV6-2/TRBV6-3 CASSLPGTSGFNEQFF TGTGCCAGCAGCTTACCCGGGACTAGCGGATTCAATGAGCAGTTCTTC
TRBJ2-2 many . TRBV7-3 CASSPNLVGELFF TGTGCCAGCAGCCCAAATCTAGTCGGGGAGCTGTTTTTT
TRBJ1-2 . TRBD1 TRBV6-5 CASSSGPGQGYGYTF TGTGCCAGCAGCTCCGGTCCGGGACAGGGCTATGGCTACACCTTC
TRBJ2-1 . . TRBV13 CASSLETGSYNEQFF TGTGCCAGCAGCTTAGAAACGGGCTCCTACAATGAGCAGTTCTTC
TRBJ2-2 . TRBD2 TRBV14 CASSQERERNTGELFF TGTGCCAGCAGCCAAGAGCGGGAGAGGAACACCGGGGAGCTGTTTTTT
TRBJ1-6 once . TRBV27 CASSSQYNSPLHF TGTGCCAGCAGTTCACAGTATAATTCACCCCTCCACTTT